This TCR beta chain is drawn from a study of T cell responses to AZD1222 COVID-19 vaccine. As regards this clone: Its antigen is unidentified.

Second-dose intervals near 4 or 12 weeks were combined. Profiled with immunoSEQ multiplex PCR; TCRdb holds only in-frame clones, not every one. The sample contains over 130,000 clones, approximately 90% of which appear only once. The CDR3 loop spans 16 amino acids. The V gene's germline CDR1 is SEHNR and CDR2 FQNEAQ (reference sequence). The ends lost 3 bases at V and 3 bases at J; junction bases unmatched: 9. Whole-study results and caveats: Just a handful of AZD1222 recipients were seropositive at baseline. Mostly white British, mostly female donors; authors suggested clonal diversity may be underestimated. It was only after the peak T cell response that any repertoires were sampled.

The V and J genes are TRBV7-9 and TRBJ1-2; 8 nucleotides align to TRBD1. The TCR was taken from an adult who received the AZD1222 COVID-19 vaccine. The material sequenced was peripheral blood, taken 28 days after the second AZD1222 dose. CDR3 residues: CASSFLSDRVHYGYTF. CDR3 DNA: TGTGCCAGCAGCTTTCTGTCGGACAGGGTGCACTATGGCTACACCTTC.